This T cell receptor (beta chain) comes out of a study of cytomegalovirus exposure and HLA in healthy donors. Points from the study as a whole: Clonal expansion was found to be greater in HLA-associated TCR beta chains than in equally common others in a later analysis. A missense DCLRE1C variant was associated with V- and J-gene trimming of TCR beta chains in a later analysis, and an independent cohort replicated the association. When a later analysis was performed, an Asian-associated ancestry cluster reportedly had fewer N-insertions than the roughly 730-donor mean. Analysis performed later found around 15,000 TCR beta sequences associated with HLA alleles at 0.05 false discovery rate.

PCR employed 60 Vbeta and 13 Jbeta primers. The protocol was immunoSEQ multiplex PCR, while the TCRdb copy is restricted to in-frame clones and leaves out a portion. The repertoire has roughly 100,000 clones, about 74% of them found once; the top ten carry around 9.6%. There are 18 residues in the CDR3. J gave up 0 bases and V 1 base, and 10 bases lay outside the gene matches. Germline V gene lookup returns CDR1 LGHNA and CDR2 YSLEER. This clone came up once. As yet, its antigen is unknown. The origin of this receptor is a male donor in good health and CMV-seropositive. Specimen: PBMCs. This sequence joins TRBV4-3 and TRBJ2-3; the match to TRBD1 covers 7 bases. The CDR3 spells CASSQAGDSLPSTDTQYF. CDR3 DNA sequence: TGCGCCAGCAGCCAAGCTGGGGACAGCCTTCCCAGCACAGATACGCAGTATTTT.